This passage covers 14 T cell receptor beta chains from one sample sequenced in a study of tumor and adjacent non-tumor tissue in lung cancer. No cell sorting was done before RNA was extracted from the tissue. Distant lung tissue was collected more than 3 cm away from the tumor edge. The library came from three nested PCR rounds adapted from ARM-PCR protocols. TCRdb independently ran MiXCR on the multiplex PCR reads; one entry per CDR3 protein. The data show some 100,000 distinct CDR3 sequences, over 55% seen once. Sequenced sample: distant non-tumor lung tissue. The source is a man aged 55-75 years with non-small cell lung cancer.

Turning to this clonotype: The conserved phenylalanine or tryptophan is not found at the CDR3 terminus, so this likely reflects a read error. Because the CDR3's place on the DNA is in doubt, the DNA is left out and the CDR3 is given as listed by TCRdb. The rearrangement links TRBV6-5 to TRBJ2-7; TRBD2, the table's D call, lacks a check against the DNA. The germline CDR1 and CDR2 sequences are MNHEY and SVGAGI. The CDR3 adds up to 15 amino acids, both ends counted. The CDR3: CASTPRIAGPYERYL.

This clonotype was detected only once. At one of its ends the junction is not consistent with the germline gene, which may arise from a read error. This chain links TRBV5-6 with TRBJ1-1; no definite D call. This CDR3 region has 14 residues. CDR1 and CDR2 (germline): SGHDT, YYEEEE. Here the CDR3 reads CASSLEASNTEAYF. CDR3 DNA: TGTGCCAGCAGCTTGGAGGCATCGAACACTGAAGCTTACTTT.

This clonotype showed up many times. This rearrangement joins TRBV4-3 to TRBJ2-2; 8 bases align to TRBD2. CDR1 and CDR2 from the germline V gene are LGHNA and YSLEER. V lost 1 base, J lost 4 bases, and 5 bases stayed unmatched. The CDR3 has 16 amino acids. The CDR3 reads CASSQGAGGSTGELFF. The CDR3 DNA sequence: TGCGCCAGCAGCCAAGGGGCGGGAGGTAGCACCGGGGAGCTGTTTTTT.

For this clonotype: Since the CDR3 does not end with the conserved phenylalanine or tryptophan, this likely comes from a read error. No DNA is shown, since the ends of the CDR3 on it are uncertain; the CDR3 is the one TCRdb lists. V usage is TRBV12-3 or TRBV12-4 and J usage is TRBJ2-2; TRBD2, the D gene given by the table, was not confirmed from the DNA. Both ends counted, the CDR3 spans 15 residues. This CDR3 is CASSLAGGNTGELFY.

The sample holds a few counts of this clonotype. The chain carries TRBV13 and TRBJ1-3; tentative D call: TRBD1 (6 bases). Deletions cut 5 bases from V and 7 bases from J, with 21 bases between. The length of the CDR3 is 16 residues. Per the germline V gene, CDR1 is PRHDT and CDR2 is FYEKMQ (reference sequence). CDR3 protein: CASSPLDSSYGNTIYF. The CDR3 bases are TGTGCCAGCAGCCCCCTGGACAGCTCGTATGGGAACACCATATATTTT. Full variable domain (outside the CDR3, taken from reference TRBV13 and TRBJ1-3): AAGVIQSPRHLIKEKRETATLKCYPIPRHDTVYWYQQGPGQDPQFLISFYEKMQSDKGSIPDRFSAQQFSDYHSELNMSSLELGDSALYFCASSPLDSSYGNTIYFGEGSWLTVV.

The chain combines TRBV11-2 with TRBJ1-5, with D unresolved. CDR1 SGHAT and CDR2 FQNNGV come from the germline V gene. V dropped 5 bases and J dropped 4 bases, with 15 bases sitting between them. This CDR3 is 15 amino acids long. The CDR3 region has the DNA TGTGCCAGCAGCCCAACCGCGATAGGGAATCAGCCCCAGCATTTT. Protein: CASSPTAIGNQPQHF.

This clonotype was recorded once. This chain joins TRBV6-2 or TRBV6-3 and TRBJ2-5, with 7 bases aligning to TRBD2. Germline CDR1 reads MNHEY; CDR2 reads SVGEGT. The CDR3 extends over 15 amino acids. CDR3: CVSRAAREPRETQYF. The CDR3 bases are TGTGTGAGCAGAGCGGCGCGGGAGCCGCGAGAGACCCAGTACTTC.

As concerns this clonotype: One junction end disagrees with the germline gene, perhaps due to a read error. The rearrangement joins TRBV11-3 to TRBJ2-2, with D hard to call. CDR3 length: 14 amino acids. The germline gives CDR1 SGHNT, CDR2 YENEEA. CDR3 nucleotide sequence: TGTACCAGCAGCTTGCGGAGTAATACCGGGGAGCTGTTTTTT. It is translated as CTSSLRSNTGELFF.

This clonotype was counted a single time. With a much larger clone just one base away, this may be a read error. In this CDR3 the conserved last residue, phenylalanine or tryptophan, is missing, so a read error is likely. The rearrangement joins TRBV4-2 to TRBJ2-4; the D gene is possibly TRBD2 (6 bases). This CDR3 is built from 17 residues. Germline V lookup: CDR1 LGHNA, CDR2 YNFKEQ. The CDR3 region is CASSQEGGQSFKNVQYI. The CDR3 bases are TGTGCCAGCAGCCAAGAGGGAGGACAAAGTTTCAAAAACGTTCAGTACATC.

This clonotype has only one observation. In DNA, the CDR3 is TGTGCCAGCAGCCAAGGAGTGGCGGGAGTAAGTGACACCGGGGAGCTGTTTTTT. As protein: CASSQGVAGVSDTGELFF. This sequence joins TRBV4-2 and TRBJ2-2; TRBD2 agrees at 7 bases. The ends lost 1 base at V and 3 bases at J; junction bases unmatched: 11. Germline values: CDR1 LGHNA, CDR2 YNFKEQ. The CDR3 contains 18 residues.

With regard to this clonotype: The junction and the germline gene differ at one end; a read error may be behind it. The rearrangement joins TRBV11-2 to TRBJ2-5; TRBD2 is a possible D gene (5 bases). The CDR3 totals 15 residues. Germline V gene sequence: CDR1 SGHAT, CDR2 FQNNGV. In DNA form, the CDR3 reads TGTGCTAGCAACTTAGTCCCCCCAGGAGGAGATACCCAGTACTTC. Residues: CASNLVPPGGDTQYF.

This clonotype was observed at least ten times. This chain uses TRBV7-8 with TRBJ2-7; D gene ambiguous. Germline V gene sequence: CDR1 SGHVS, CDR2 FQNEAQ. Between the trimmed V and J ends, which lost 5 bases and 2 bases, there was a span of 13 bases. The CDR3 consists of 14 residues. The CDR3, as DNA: TGTGCCAGCAGCCCCCCGACGGTGCCCTACGAGCAGTACTTC. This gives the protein CASSPPTVPYEQYF.

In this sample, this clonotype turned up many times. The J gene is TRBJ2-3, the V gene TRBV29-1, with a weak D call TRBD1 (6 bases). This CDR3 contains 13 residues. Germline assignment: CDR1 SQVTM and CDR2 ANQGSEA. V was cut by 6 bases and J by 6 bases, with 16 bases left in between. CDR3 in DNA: TGCAGCGTCACCCTAACAGGGCCGGATACGCAGTATTTT. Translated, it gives CSVTLTGPDTQYF.

CDR3 in amino acids: CANRSRQGVNEQFF. CDR3 in DNA: TGTGCCAACAGGTCGAGACAGGGGGTCAATGAGCAGTTCTTC. The rearrangement joins TRBV7-8 to TRBJ2-1; 9 bases agree with TRBD1. V was clipped by 10 bases and J by 6 bases; unmatched bases: 10. Germline loops: CDR1 SGHVS, CDR2 FQNEAQ. The CDR3 has 14 amino acids.